This TCR beta chain stems from a study of cytomegalovirus exposure and HLA in healthy donors. Overall study findings and caveats: Reports state that TCR beta sequences accurately predicted most subjects' HLA-A and HLA-B alleles.

Points on this clone: The antigen remains undetermined.

CDR3 length: 14 residues. With 2 bases clipped from V and 9 bases from J, the junction kept 5 bases outside the gene matches. The germline V gene has CDR1 SEHNR and CDR2 FQNEAQ (reference sequence). PCR employed 60 Vbeta and 13 Jbeta primers. The repertoire was sequenced with immunoSEQ multiplex PCR; TCRdb's copy has only in-frame clones and lacks some. The data contain about 60,000 clones, roughly 78% of them singletons. Sample: PBMCs. This clonotype originated in a woman in her twenties or thirties in good health and CMV-seronegative. The chain uses TRBV7-9 and TRBJ2-1; 9 positions agree with TRBD2. CDR3 bases: TGTGCCAGCAGCTTATCCGGGACTAGCTTTGAGCAGTTCTTC. Translation: CASSLSGTSFEQFF.